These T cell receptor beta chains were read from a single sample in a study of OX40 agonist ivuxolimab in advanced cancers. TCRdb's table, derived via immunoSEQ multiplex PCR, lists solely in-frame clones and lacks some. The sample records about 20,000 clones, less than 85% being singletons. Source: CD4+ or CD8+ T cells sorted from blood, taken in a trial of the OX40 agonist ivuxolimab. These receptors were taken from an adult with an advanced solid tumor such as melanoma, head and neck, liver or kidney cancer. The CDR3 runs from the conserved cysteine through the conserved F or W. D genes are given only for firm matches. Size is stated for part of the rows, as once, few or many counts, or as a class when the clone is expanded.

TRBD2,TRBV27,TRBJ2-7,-,TGTGCCAGCAGTTTATGGGGAGGGGACTCCCTCTCCTACGAGCAGTACTTC,CASSLWGGDSLSYEQYF
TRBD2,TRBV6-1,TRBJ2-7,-,TGTGCCAGCAGTGGCCCGGGACTAGGCCCCTACTACGAGCAGTACTTC,CASSGPGLGPYYEQYF
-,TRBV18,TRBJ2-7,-,TGTGCCAGCTCACCCGCCCTCTTGAGCTACGAGCAGTACTTC,CASSPALLSYEQYF
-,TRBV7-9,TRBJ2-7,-,TGTGCCAGCAGCCCCCGGTGGGTAGCGAGCCTCTACGAGCAGTACTTC,CASSPRWVASLYEQYF
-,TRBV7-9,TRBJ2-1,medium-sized,TGTGCCAGCAGCCTCGATGGTCCTAGAGGCTCCTACAATGAGCAGTTCTTC,CASSLDGPRGSYNEQFF
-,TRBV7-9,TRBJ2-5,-,TGTGCCAGCAGCTTAGCGGAGGGTGGGGACGAGGAGACCCAGTACTTC,CASSLAEGGDEETQYF
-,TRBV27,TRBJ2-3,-,TGTGCCAGCAGTGAGCAGACACCCCCATCTACAGATACGCAGTATTTT,CASSEQTPPSTDTQYF
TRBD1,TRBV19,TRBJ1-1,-,TGTGCCAGTAGTATGGGACAGGGAGGCACTGAAGCTTTCTTT,CASSMGQGGTEAFF
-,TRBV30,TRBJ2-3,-,TGTGCCTGGGGTCAACCCAGCACAGATACGCAGTATTTT,CAWGQPSTDTQYF
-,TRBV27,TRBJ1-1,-,TGTGCCAGCAGTTTAACAGGGTATAACACTGAAGCTTTCTTT,CASSLTGYNTEAFF
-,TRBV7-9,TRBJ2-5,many,TGTGCCAGCAGCTTAAGAGTAGGGGCCTACCAAGAGACCCAGTACTTC,CASSLRVGAYQETQYF
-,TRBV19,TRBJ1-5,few,TGTGCCAGTAGTATAGGGGGAGATCAGCCCCAGCATTTT,CASSIGGDQPQHF
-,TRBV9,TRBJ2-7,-,TGTGCCAGCAGCCCCGGGACATCACCGAGAGAGCAGTACTTC,CASSPGTSPREQYF
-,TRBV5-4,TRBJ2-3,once,TGTGCCGGGGGTGGGGATACGCAGTATTTT,CAGGGDTQYF
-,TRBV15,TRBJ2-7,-,TGTGCCACCAGCAGAGATATTAACGAGCAGTACTTC,CATSRDINEQYF
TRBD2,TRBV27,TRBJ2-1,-,TGTGCCAGCAGTTCGATGACTAGCGGGAACTACAATGAGCAGTTCTTC,CASSSMTSGNYNEQFF
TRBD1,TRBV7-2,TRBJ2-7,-,TGTGCCAGCAGCCCCTGGGACAGGGACTACGAGCAGTACTTC,CASSPWDRDYEQYF
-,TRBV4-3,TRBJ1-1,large,TGCGCCAGCAGCCAAGACCCCTTGAACACTGAAGCTTTCTTT,CASSQDPLNTEAFF
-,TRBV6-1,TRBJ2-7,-,TGTGCCAGCAGTGACGGATACGAGCAGTACTTC,CASSDGYEQYF
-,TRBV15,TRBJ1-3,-,TGTGCCACCAGCATTAGCCGGTTCTCTGGAAACACCATATATTTT,CATSISRFSGNTIYF
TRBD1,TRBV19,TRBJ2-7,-,TGTGCCAGTAGTATCGGACAGGGTGCCTACGAGCAGTACTTC,CASSIGQGAYEQYF
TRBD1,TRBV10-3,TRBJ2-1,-,TGTGCCATCAGCAGCCGGGACAGGGAAAGGTCCTACAATGAGCAGTTCTTC,CAISSRDRERSYNEQFF
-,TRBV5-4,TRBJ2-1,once,TGTGCCAGCAGCTCTCCCGGTTCCGGGAATGAGCAGTTCTTC,CASSSPGSGNEQFF
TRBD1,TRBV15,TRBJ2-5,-,TGTGCCACCCGGGACAGCCTAGGAGAGACCCAGTACTTC,CATRDSLGETQYF
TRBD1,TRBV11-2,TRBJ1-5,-,TGTGCCAGCAGCTTAGGGATGACAGGGGGGAACAATCAGCCCCAGCATTTT,CASSLGMTGGNNQPQHF
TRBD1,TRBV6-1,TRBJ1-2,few,TGTGCCAGCAGTGAAGGCGACAGGGGCAAATATACCTTC,CASSEGDRGKYTF
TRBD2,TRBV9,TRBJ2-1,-,TGTGCCAGCAGCGCGCTAGCGGGGGGAGACAATGAGCAGTTCTTC,CASSALAGGDNEQFF
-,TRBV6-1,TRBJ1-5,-,TGTGCCAGCAGTGAAGTCCGGGCCGGCAATCAGCCCCAGCATTTT,CASSEVRAGNQPQHF
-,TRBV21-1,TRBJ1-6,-,TGTGCCAGCAGCAAAGGGACCGTTGATTCACCCCTCCACTTT,CASSKGTVDSPLHF
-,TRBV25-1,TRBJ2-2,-,TGTGCCAGCAGCCTGCAGGTTTCCGGGGAGCTGTTTTTT,CASSLQVSGELFF
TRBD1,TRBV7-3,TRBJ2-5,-,TGTGCCAGCAGCTTCGGGACAGGGAGGAGAGAGACCCAGTACTTC,CASSFGTGRRETQYF
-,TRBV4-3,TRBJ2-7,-,TGCGCCAGCAGCCAAGGGCGGGTTGGGTACGAGCAGTACTTC,CASSQGRVGYEQYF
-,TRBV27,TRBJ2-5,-,TGTGCCAGCAGCCTTAAAGGGGACCAAGAGACCCAGTACTTC,CASSLKGDQETQYF
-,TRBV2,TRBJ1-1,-,TGTGCCAGCAAAGACACTGAAGCTTTCTTT,CASKDTEAFF
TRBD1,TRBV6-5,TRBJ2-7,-,TGTGCCAGCAGTTACTCTGGGACAGGGTCCTACGAGCAGTACTTC,CASSYSGTGSYEQYF
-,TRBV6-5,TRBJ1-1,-,TGTGCCAGCAGTACCGACGAGGGGAGTACTGAAGCTTTCTTT,CASSTDEGSTEAFF
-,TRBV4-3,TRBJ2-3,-,TGCGCCAGCAGCCAAGAGGGCAGCACAGATACGCAGTATTTT,CASSQEGSTDTQYF